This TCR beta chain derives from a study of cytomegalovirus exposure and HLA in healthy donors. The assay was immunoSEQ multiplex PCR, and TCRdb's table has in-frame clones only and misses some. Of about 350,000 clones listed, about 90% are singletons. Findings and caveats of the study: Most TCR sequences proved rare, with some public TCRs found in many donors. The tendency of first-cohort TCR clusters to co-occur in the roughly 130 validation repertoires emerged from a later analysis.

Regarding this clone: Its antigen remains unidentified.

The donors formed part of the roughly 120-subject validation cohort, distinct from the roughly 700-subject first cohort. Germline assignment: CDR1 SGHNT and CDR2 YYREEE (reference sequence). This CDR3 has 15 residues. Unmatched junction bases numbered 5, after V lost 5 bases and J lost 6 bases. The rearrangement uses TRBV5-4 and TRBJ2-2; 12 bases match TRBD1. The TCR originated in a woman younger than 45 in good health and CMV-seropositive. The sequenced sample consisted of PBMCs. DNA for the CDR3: TGTGCCAGCAGTCGGGACAGGGGGCCGTCCGGGGAGCTGTTTTTT. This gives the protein CASSRDRGPSGELFF.